This TCR beta chain is drawn from a study of shared clonotypes between healthy human individuals. Overall study results and limits: Tissue TCR repertoires likely differ from these blood-only repertoires.

Around 220 ng DNA, 30,000 or so T cell genomes, went into each sorted-subset replicate PCR. Clones were sequenced by immunoSEQ multiplex PCR, and TCRdb holds only the in-frame ones, with some missing. The sample includes roughly 660,000 clones, about 90% of them seen just once. Germline V gene data show CDR1 as LGHNA and CDR2 as YSLEER. V gave up 1 base and J gave up 0 bases, with 9 bases separating them. The CDR3 has 15 amino acids. On this clone itself: Its antigen is unidentified.

The gene calls are TRBV4-3 and TRBJ1-1; no definite D call. Sequences were obtained from memory CD8+ T cells from PBMCs. Noted subset: CD45RO+ cells pooled with CCR7-negative TemRA cells. This receptor was taken from a man aged 18 to 29 in good health. Some clones in this sample may be carry-over from other donors' samples. The CDR3 DNA reads TGCGCCAGCAGCCAAGGAGGGCGCCTGAACACTGAAGCTTTCTTT. Its protein product is CASSQGGRLNTEAFF.